This T cell receptor (beta chain) was recorded in a study of cytomegalovirus exposure and HLA in healthy donors (dated by TCRdb to 2017 to 2019). Broadly, across the study: According to an earlier analysis of around 600 of the donors, roughly 180 million T cells yielded 120 million or so unique TCR beta sequences and approximately 280 Gb of sequence data. An early release covering about 600 HLA-typed donors comprised approximately 290 gigabases of sequencing data and roughly 85 million unique TCR sequences. Among the roughly 380 genotyped donors, 81% belonged to the genetic ancestry cluster associated with self-reported Caucasian donors. The study aimed to test whether signatures of past pathogen exposure could be identified by cataloging public T cell receptors. The T cell repertoires of some 700 subjects were profiled by immunosequencing and related to cytomegalovirus serostatus. Along with the roughly 670-subject first cohort, a separate validation cohort of over a hundred different subjects was used. The study combined high-throughput TCR immunosequencing, statistical association of individual TCRs with disease status, and machine learning to predict cytomegalovirus infection status. A later analysis re-analyzed previously published TCR beta repertoires from several hundred donors and added high-resolution HLA genotyping to study TCR occurrence patterns. The later analysis used no new phenotypic data to find candidate immune exposures, relying instead on TCR beta sequences and their occurrence across donors. An earlier analysis of a few hundred of the donors applied high-throughput TCR beta sequencing to assess whether each TCR beta V gene segment acted as functional or pseudogenic. Alongside the repertoire data, information on donor age, sex, ethnicity and CMV serostatus was compiled. Genome-wide SNP genotypes for about 65% of the 666 donors were used in a later genetic analysis, which treated that subset as a discovery cohort. Every repertoire in the discovery cohort had been generated on one and the same sequencing platform. HLA typing included class I and class II loci at four-digit resolution. Typing coverage differed by locus: A, B, C, DRB1 and DQB1 were typed in roughly 629-630 donors, DQA1 in roughly 510, DPA1 in around 610, and DPB1 in approximately 450. Because of strong linkage in the cohort, roughly 5 DR-DQ haplotypes were treated as single units for association and clustering. Across some 400 genotyped donors of the cohort, an average of approximately 220,000 unique TCR beta nucleotide sequences per donor were sequenced, and about a sixth of those sequences were non-productive.

In total, 500 to 700 healthy bone marrow donors made up the cohort. All cohort members were sampled while nominally healthy, although unrecorded immune exposures were likely present. The donor tested CMV seronegative and was one of the 352 seronegative cohort members. A peripheral blood sample was collected from each donor, and TCR beta sequencing was performed on peripheral blood mononuclear cells. The Qiagen DNeasy Blood Extraction Kit was used to extract genomic DNA from the blood cell samples. Remarks on this clone: Its recognized antigen is unknown. Per-base quality was not reported, and no clone a single base away is much larger than it. Other nucleotide sequences in the sample specify the same CDR3.

The library was generated by the immunoSEQ multiplex PCR assay. The multiplex PCR relied on a mix of 60 forward primers for TCR Vbeta segments and 13 reverse primers for TCR Jbeta segments. A multiplex PCR assay on genomic DNA amplified the CDR3 region of rearranged TCR beta genes. On the Illumina HiSeq System, the amplified TCR beta libraries were sequenced as 87-base-pair reads. The original methods were these. A later analysis tallied roughly 80 million unique TCR beta chains across the 700 or so repertoires, and about 12 million of those chains were shared by two or more donors. To remove PCR and sequencing errors, raw reads were error-corrected and collapsed into unique sequences using a nearest-neighbor algorithm that merged closely related sequences. Alignment of CDR3 sequences to IMGT reference sequences was used to assign V, D and J gene segments. For a sequence to be retained, at least a six-nucleotide match to both a V gene segment and a J gene segment was required. A rearrangement counted as productive if the CDR3 had no stop codons and remained in frame with V and J, and every other rearrangement counted as non-productive. CDR3 was defined according to IMGT convention as the region running from the second conserved V-encoded cysteine to the conserved J-encoded phenylalanine. The earlier analysis of roughly 590 of the donors excluded sequences that lacked an unambiguous match to a single V gene segment. In an earlier analysis of 587 of the donors, V segments were called functional above 56.7% productive rearrangements and were called segregating when the between-donor standard deviation exceeded 5%. A statistical classification framework was developed to diagnose cytomegalovirus status using the catalog of TCR beta chain sequences. In a later analysis, V and J genes were assigned by comparing TCR nucleotide sequences against IMGT/GENE-DB human TR gene sequences. In a later analysis, CDR3 sequences and most-parsimonious VDJ recombination scenarios were assigned using the TCRdist pipeline. In a later analysis, each TCR beta chain was defined by its CDR3 amino acid sequence together with its V-gene family, and reads lacking a unique V-gene family were excluded. As a way to deal with suspected cross-contamination and a sequencing artifact, a later analysis dropped 640 or so nucleotide sequences that were highly shared and had low generation probability. In a later analysis, a clonal expansion index for each public chain was calculated from normalized within-repertoire ranks of inferred template counts. A later analysis computed generation probabilities with a VDJ recombination model fitted to out-of-frame rearrangements, and checked the results against IGoR. A later analysis scored TCR-TCR, TCR-HLA and TCR-CMV co-occurrence with hypergeometric tests, applying a repertoire-size bias correction to TCR pairs. False discovery rates were estimated in a later analysis by permuting HLA or CMV assignments 20 times. In a later analysis, co-occurring TCRs were grouped using DBSCAN, and TCRdist sequence similarity was added for clustering within HLA-allele-positive subsets. For co-occurrence clustering, repertoires with fewer than 30,000 or more than 120,000 public chains were excluded, along with roughly five repertoires with anomalous nucleotide sharing. What TCRdb holds here is the immuneACCESS table cut down to in-frame rearrangements. Part of the clones is not present; checked against another copy, under half of the missing clones reflect an unresolved V gene, and the others are unexplained. The V and J calls and clone size are taken from that table; D and trimming were inferred from the DNA. This sample holds 100,000 to 150,000 clones; around 86% were observed only once. The ten top clones hold around 2.2% of the sample.

On the study overall, not on this receptor specifically: In a later genetic analysis, fewer N-insertions in productive TCRs were reported among donors in an Asian-associated ancestry cluster than the roughly 640-donor mean. Sequencing depth was assumed to be roughly uniform across donors in the presence/absence analyses, though that assumption may not hold. Because HLA typing was missing for some donors at each locus, association tests included only the typed subset. Because counts were too low, seventeen rarely observed V segments, including chromosome 9 orphons, were excluded from the earlier analysis of several hundred of the donors. A later genetic analysis associated a missense DCLRE1C variant with V-gene and J-gene trimming of TCR beta chains, and an independent cohort replicated the association. In a later analysis, 16,951 TCR beta sequences were associated with specific HLA alleles at a false discovery rate of 0.05. Some IMGT-functional V segments, including TRBV6-2 and TRBV6-3, could not be distinguished by the 87-base-pair reads and were therefore excluded. The cohort was sequenced for TCR beta chains only, and without alpha or paired-chain data the features that could be detected were limited. A group of highly shared sequence variants was considered likely to be a technical artifact of the sequencing pipeline. It was suggested by the authors that the approach could potentially be generalized to other disease states and immunological phenotypes. In a later analysis, several top co-occurrence clusters were reported to appear linked to parvovirus B19, influenza, CMV and Epstein-Barr virus. In a later analysis, the rate of TCR association differed among HLA loci, with DRB1 alleles having the most associated TCRs and HLA-C alleles having the fewest. Linkage disequilibrium might explain the correlated functional status among segregating V segments, but an unknown experimental factor could not be ruled out. A further reported finding was that TCR beta sequences accurately predicted the HLA-A and HLA-B alleles for most subjects in the first cohort. In an earlier analysis of 587 of the donors, most TCR beta V segments appeared in productive rearrangements about 87% or about 30% of the time, broadly matching IMGT annotations. Immune exposure information for the cohort was limited to CMV serostatus. According to a later analysis, most CMV-associated TCR beta chains appeared to be HLA-restricted, and the HLA associations seemed to be driven largely by CMV exposure. Strong co-occurrence of HLA alleles, especially DR and DQ, made assigning TCR associations to individual alleles difficult. The classifier was reported to diagnose cytomegalovirus status with high specificity and sensitivity in both the original and validation cohorts. The study gave a list of around 170 TCR beta chains associated with cytomegalovirus. Across donors, most TCR sequences were observed very rarely, whereas some public TCRs were present in many individuals. In a later analysis, HLA-associated TCR beta chains were found to be more clonally expanded and to have lower generation probabilities than equally common non-associated chains. A few of the identified cytomegalovirus-associated TCR beta chains were confirmed in vitro to be specific for cytomegalovirus antigens.

The CDR3 contains 15 residues, cysteine and phenylalanine counted. Left in the record is the CDR3 DNA by itself, 45 bases read in frame from the first base. V and J are trimmed by 4 bases and 5 bases, and the gene matches miss 7 bases of the junction. The germline V gene sets CDR1 to SGHRS and CDR2 to YFSETQ. The material sequenced was PBMCs. This TCR derives from a woman in her 40s in good health and CMV-seronegative. The V and J genes are TRBV5-1 and TRBJ2-5; TRBD2 fits 11 bases in the junction. The nucleotide sequence is given as TGCGCCAGCAGCCTGTGGGCTAGCGGGGGGGAGACCCAGTACTTC. Its protein is CASSLWASGGETQYF. Reference TRBV5-1 and TRBJ2-5 genes cover what lies past the CDR3, so the full variable domain is KAGVTQTPRYLIKTRGQQVTLSCSPISGHRSVSWYQQTPGQGLQFLFEYFSETQRNKGNFPGRFSGRQFSNSRSEMNVSTLELGDSALYLCASSLWASGGETQYFGPGTRLLVL.